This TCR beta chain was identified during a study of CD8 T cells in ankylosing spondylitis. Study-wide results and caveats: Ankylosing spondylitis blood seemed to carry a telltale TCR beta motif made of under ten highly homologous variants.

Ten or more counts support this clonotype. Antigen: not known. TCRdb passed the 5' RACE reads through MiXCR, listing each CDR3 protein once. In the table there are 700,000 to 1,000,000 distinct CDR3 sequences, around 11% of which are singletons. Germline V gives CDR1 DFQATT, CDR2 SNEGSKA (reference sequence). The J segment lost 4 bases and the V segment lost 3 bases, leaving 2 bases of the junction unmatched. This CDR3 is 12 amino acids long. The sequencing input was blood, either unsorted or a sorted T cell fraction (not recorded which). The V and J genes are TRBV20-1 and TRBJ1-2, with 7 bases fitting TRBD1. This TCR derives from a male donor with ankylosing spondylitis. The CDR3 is CSASYRGYGYTF. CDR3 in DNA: TGCAGTGCTAGCTACAGGGGCTATGGCTACACCTTC.